Listed here are 27 T cell receptor beta chains from one sample, sequenced in a study of T cell responses to AZD1222 COVID-19 vaccine. Profiled with immunoSEQ multiplex PCR; TCRdb holds only in-frame clones, not every one. The data hold 150,000 to 200,000 clones, with 94% observed a single time. Sequencing was performed on peripheral blood, taken 28 days after the second AZD1222 dose. The receptors derive from an adult who received the AZD1222 COVID-19 vaccine.

This chain connects TRBV11-2 to TRBJ2-2, with 7 nucleotides matching TRBD2. Germline values: CDR1 SGHAT, CDR2 FQNNGV. This CDR3 has 18 amino acids. The V segment lost 2 bases and the J segment 4 bases; nucleotides outside the gene matches: 13. This CDR3 is CASSLRALSGTGTGELFF. The CDR3 DNA sequence: TGTGCCAGCAGCTTAAGGGCCCTGAGCGGGACGGGCACCGGGGAGCTGTTTTTT.

CDR3 amino acids: CASSQTTGEGGYTF. The CDR3 DNA reads as TGCGCCAGCAGCCAAACGACAGGGGAGGGTGGCTACACCTTC. The chain links TRBV4-1 to TRBJ1-2; TRBD1 matches 8 bases. The V gene's germline CDR1 is MGHRA and CDR2 YSYEKL. The CDR3 runs to 14 residues. Trimming at V came to 2 bases and at J to 7 bases, leaving 6 bases not matched to a gene.

V usage is TRBV18 and J usage is TRBJ1-2; no firm D call. Germline CDR1 reads KGHSH; CDR2 reads LQKENI. V dropped 6 bases and J dropped 8 bases, with 19 bases sitting between them. The length of the CDR3 is 14 residues. CDR3 protein: CASSTSTTSSGYTF. The CDR3 nucleotides read TGTGCCAGCTCTACTTCGACTACTAGTTCGGGCTACACCTTC.

V gene TRBV5-4 combines with J gene TRBJ1-4; 9 bases agree with TRBD1. This CDR3 is built from 16 residues. The germline V gene has CDR1 SGHNT and CDR2 YYREEE (reference sequence). The V gene end was trimmed by 3 bases and the J gene end by 11 bases; junction bases not matched to a gene: 14. This CDR3 is CASSSEGGQGRDKLFF. CDR3 coding DNA: TGTGCCAGCAGCTCCGAGGGGGGACAGGGTCGAGATAAACTGTTTTTT.

The J gene is TRBJ2-7, the V gene TRBV11-1, with 11 bases aligning to TRBD1. The J segment lost 3 bases and the V segment lost 0 bases, leaving 1 base of the junction unmatched. Germline-derived CDR1 and CDR2 are SGHAT and FQDESV (reference sequence). The CDR3 extends over 15 amino acids. In DNA form, the CDR3 reads TGTGCCAGCAGCTTAGCAGGGACAGGGGGCTACGAGCAGTACTTC. Translating gives CASSLAGTGGYEQYF.

This chain uses TRBV7-2 with TRBJ1-4; D gene uncertain. Trimming shortened V by 5 bases and J by 0 bases, and 7 bases separated the two germline ends. Germline lookup yields CDR1 SGHTA and CDR2 FQGNSA. This CDR3 has 14 residues. Here the CDR3 DNA reads TGTGCCAGCAGCCCGCCATCAACTAATGAAAAACTGTTTTTT. Amino acids: CASSPPSTNEKLFF.

This chain connects TRBV4-1 to TRBJ1-1; unclear D gene. Between the trimmed V and J ends, which lost 0 bases and 7 bases, there was a span of 15 bases. Germline V lookup: CDR1 MGHRA, CDR2 YSYEKL. CDR3 size: 15 residues. The CDR3 DNA sequence: TGCGCCAGCAGCCAAGATACCCAACAGAGATTTGAAGCTTTCTTT. Translated: CASSQDTQQRFEAFF.

The rearrangement links TRBV4-1 to TRBJ1-1; 10 nucleotides line up with TRBD1. The CDR3 contains 16 residues. The V gene's germline CDR1 is MGHRA and CDR2 YSYEKL. V lost 2 bases to trimming and J lost 11 bases; unmatched junction nucleotides: 14. The CDR3 is CASSQNPLGTGVDAFF. The CDR3 DNA reads as TGCGCCAGCAGCCAAAATCCCCTGGGGACAGGGGTCGACGCTTTCTTT.

A few counts support this clone. V usage is TRBV28 and J usage is TRBJ2-7; TRBD2 aligns across 11 bases. V was pared by 6 bases and J by 5 bases, with 9 bases of the junction left unmatched. This CDR3 is 15 amino acids long. Per the germline V gene, CDR1 is MDHEN and CDR2 is SYDVKM. CDR3 bases: TGTGCCAGCAGCCGAACTAGCGGGAGTATACACGAGCAGTACTTC. Its protein is CASSRTSGSIHEQYF.

This clone was seen once. The chain carries TRBV5-5 and TRBJ1-5, with D perhaps matching TRBD1 (6 bases). Germline lookup yields CDR1 SGHKS and CDR2 YYEKEE (reference sequence). The V end lost 4 bases, the J end lost 4 bases, and 15 bases lay between the germline ends. This CDR3 region has 15 residues. This CDR3 is CASSRDMLRNQPQHF. The CDR3 nucleotides read TGTGCCAGCAGCCGGGACATGCTTAGGAATCAGCCCCAGCATTTT.

This clone was seen once. The rearrangement joins TRBV9 to TRBJ1-2; 7 nucleotides line up with TRBD1. The V and J ends lost 0 bases and 2 bases, in that order; junction bases with no gene match: 1. This CDR3 has 14 residues. Germline loops: CDR1 SGDLS, CDR2 YYNGEE. This chain's CDR3 is CASSVGGGNYGYTF. DNA for the CDR3: TGTGCCAGCAGCGTAGGAGGGGGCAACTATGGCTACACCTTC.

The chain is built from TRBV24-1 and TRBJ1-2, with no clear D. Germline CDR1 reads KGHDR; CDR2 reads SFDVKD. The V end was cut by 5 bases, the J end by 7 bases, with 13 bases between. The CDR3 runs to 13 residues. The CDR3 DNA sequence: TGTGCCACCAGTGGTGCCGGGTATCGTGGCTACACCTTC. The encoded protein is CATSGAGYRGYTF.

The chain links TRBV7-9 to TRBJ1-5, with a tentative D call TRBD1 (5 bases). The CDR3 has 13 amino acids. Trimming removed 5 bases at V and 2 bases at J, with 7 bases between. Looked up from germline, CDR1 is SEHNR and CDR2 is FQNEAQ (reference sequence). The CDR3: CASSLQGNQPQHF. CDR3 nucleotides: TGTGCCAGCAGCCTACAGGGCAATCAGCCCCAGCATTTT. Full variable domain (outside the CDR3, taken from reference TRBV7-9 and TRBJ1-5): DTGVSQNPRHKITKRGQNVTFRCDPISEHNRLYWYRQTLGQGPEFLTYFQNEAQLEKSRLLSDRFSAERPKGSFSTLEIQRTEQGDSAMYLCASSLQGNQPQHFGDGTRLSIL.

V usage is TRBV6-2 or TRBV6-3 and J usage is TRBJ1-1, with TRBD1 as a possible D gene (5 bases). With 5 bases removed from V and 0 bases from J, the gap between germline ends came to 10 bases. Germline V lookup: CDR1 MNHEY, CDR2 SVGEGT. The CDR3 extends over 14 amino acids. This CDR3 reads CASSAQGMNTEAFF. The CDR3 coding sequence is TGTGCCAGCAGTGCTCAGGGAATGAACACTGAAGCTTTCTTT.

This chain connects TRBV4-2 to TRBJ2-1, with D unclear. CDR1 and CDR2 from the germline V gene are LGHNA and YNFKEQ. CDR3 length: 14 residues. With 1 base removed from V and 9 bases from J, the gap between germline ends came to 13 bases. DNA of the CDR3: TGTGCCAGCAGCCAAGGGTACACTACTCCTGAGCAGTTCTTC. Translation: CASSQGYTTPEQFF.

This chain links TRBV21-1 with TRBJ1-5; the D call of TRBD1 is as the table states it, not checked on the DNA. TRBV21-1 is deemed a pseudogene. The length of the CDR3 is 18 residues. The CDR3 is CASSKVVAQVLSHQPQHF. The DNA for the CDR3 is TGTGCCAGCAGCAAAGTGGTGGCACAGGTCCTCTCACATCAGCCCCAGCATTTT.

This chain joins TRBV28 and TRBJ2-5; D remains unclear. Germline loops: CDR1 MDHEN, CDR2 SYDVKM. The V and J ends lost 4 bases and 1 base respectively, with 7 bases between them. This CDR3 has 13 residues. The CDR3 sequence is CASSYAAQETQYF. CDR3 sequence (DNA): TGTGCCAGCAGTTATGCGGCCCAAGAGACCCAGTACTTC.

J is TRBJ2-1 and V is TRBV25-1; D not certain. CDR3 size: 13 residues. Germline CDR1 and CDR2: MGHDK and SYGVNS. With 3 bases removed from V and 3 bases from J, the gap between germline ends came to 6 bases. CDR3 DNA: TGTGCCAGCAGTGATTACTACTACAATGAGCAGTTCTTC. It codes for CASSDYYYNEQFF.

J is TRBJ2-1 and V is TRBV5-1; 7 bases map to TRBD2. CDR3 size: 16 residues. Germline CDR1 is SGHRS and CDR2 is YFSETQ. Trimming removed 6 bases from V and 4 bases from J; junction bases left unmatched: 13. CDR3 amino acids: CASTPRVASGYNEQFF. The CDR3 region has the DNA TGCGCCAGCACCCCCCGCGTCGCTAGCGGATACAATGAGCAGTTCTTC.

To note about this clone: An end of the junction differs from the germline gene, which may be a read error. This chain connects TRBV5-5 to TRBJ2-7; possibly TRBD2 for D (6 bases). This CDR3 contains 14 residues. Germline V gene lookup returns CDR1 SGHKS and CDR2 YYEKEE (reference sequence). The CDR3: CASSFGGVSCEQYF. The CDR3 DNA reads as TGTGCCAGCAGCTTTGGCGGGGTATCCTGCGAGCAGTACTTC.

This clone was detected only once. V and J are TRBV28 and TRBJ1-1; 7 nucleotides agree with TRBD1. Germline V gene lookup returns CDR1 MDHEN and CDR2 SYDVKM. This CDR3 spans 14 amino acids. The V and J ends lost 6 bases and 4 bases, in that order; junction bases with no gene match: 8. CDR3 in amino acids: CASRPQGFGTEAFF. For the CDR3, the DNA is TGTGCCAGCAGGCCACAGGGGTTTGGCACTGAAGCTTTCTTT. Variable domain in full (rest from reference TRBV28 and TRBJ1-1): DVKVTQSSRYLVKRTGEKVFLECVQDMDHENMFWYRQDPGLGLRLIYFSYDVKMKEKGDIPEGYSVSREKKERFSLILESASTNQTSMYLCASRPQGFGTEAFFGQGTRLTVV.

The V call is TRBV6-5, the J call TRBJ2-7, with D uncertain. Germline V gene lookup returns CDR1 MNHEY and CDR2 SVGAGI. This CDR3 has 13 residues. The ends were cut back, 6 bases at V and 2 bases at J, with 11 bases in the middle. The chain's CDR3 is CASSHPFTYEQYF. CDR3 DNA sequence: TGTGCCAGCAGCCACCCCTTCACCTACGAGCAGTACTTC.

The chain carries TRBV6-1 and TRBJ1-4; 7 positions match TRBD1. CDR1 is MNHNS and CDR2 is SASEGT in the germline V gene. The CDR3 contains 15 residues. V trimming: 2 bases; J trimming: 5 bases; junction bases outside the gene matches: 5. DNA for the CDR3: TGTGCCAGCAGTGAATACAGGGGTTCCAATGAAAAACTGTTTTTT. Its translation: CASSEYRGSNEKLFF.

The chain recombines TRBV3-1 (or the pseudogene TRBV3-2) with TRBJ2-7; D is possibly TRBD2 (7 bases). The CDR3 is made up of 15 amino acids. CDR1 is LGHDT and CDR2 is YNNKEL in the germline V gene (reference sequence). Between the trimmed V and J ends, which lost 4 bases and 4 bases, there was a span of 17 bases. For the CDR3, the DNA is TGTGCCAGCAGCCGAACCGGGGGGCTCGGTTACGAGCAGTACTTC. It yields the protein CASSRTGGLGYEQYF.

The chain has TRBV19 and TRBJ2-3; 8 bases map to TRBD1. Germline values: CDR1 LNHDA, CDR2 SQIVND (reference sequence). This CDR3 region has 15 residues. J lost 4 bases, V lost 3 bases, and 6 bases had no gene match. The CDR3 sequence: CASSMGQGAPDTQYF. In DNA form, the CDR3 reads TGTGCCAGTAGTATGGGGCAGGGGGCCCCAGATACGCAGTATTTT.

The CDR3 sequence is CATSSAGRLTQPQHF. The CDR3 DNA is TGTGCCACCAGCAGTGCCGGGAGGTTGACTCAGCCCCAGCATTTT. This chain joins TRBV15 and TRBJ1-5, with D uncertain. Trimming took 3 bases from V and 6 from J, leaving 15 bases between them. Germline lookup yields CDR1 LNHNV and CDR2 YYDKDF (reference sequence). CDR3 size: 15 residues.

This clone was counted once. The V call is TRBV3-1 (or the pseudogene TRBV3-2), the J call TRBJ2-5; 7 bases are shared with TRBD2. Germline lookup yields CDR1 LGHDT and CDR2 YNNKEL (reference sequence). The CDR3 extends over 16 amino acids. V gave up 1 base and J gave up 3 bases; unmatched junction bases: 8. As DNA, the CDR3 is TGTGCCAGCAGCCAAGGCGAACTAGCGTTAAAAGAGACCCAGTACTTC. Its protein is CASSQGELALKETQYF.